The 5 T cell receptor beta chains given below trace back to one sample, sequenced in a study of blood T cell repertoires in COVID-19. Sequencing used immunoSEQ multiplex PCR; TCRdb keeps in-frame clones, though not all of them. The table lists 90,000 to 120,000 clones, about 89% of them singletons. The sequencing sample was made of peripheral blood. These receptors were taken from a man aged 35 to 55 with active or convalescent COVID-19.

A few counts support this clone. The chain combines TRBV10-3 with TRBJ2-1, with 9 positions matching TRBD2. The V gene end was trimmed by 7 bases and the J gene end by 2 bases; junction bases not matched to a gene: 18. The V gene's germline CDR1 is ENHRY and CDR2 SYGVKD. The CDR3 contains 19 residues. CDR3 sequence: CAIKGGAGGPGIPYNEQFF. The CDR3 DNA reads as TGTGCCATCAAAGGAGGAGCGGGAGGCCCCGGGATTCCCTACAATGAGCAGTTCTTC.

The CDR3 region is CASSLSIAGGADTQYF. CDR3 nucleotide sequence: TGCGCCAGCAGCTTGAGTATTGCGGGAGGTGCAGATACGCAGTATTTT. The rearrangement joins TRBV5-1 to TRBJ2-3; 8 bases fit TRBD2. Germline trimming cut 1 base from V and 4 bases from J; bases unmatched to any gene: 8. CDR3 length: 16 amino acids. CDR1 SGHRS and CDR2 YFSETQ come from the germline V gene.

The chain recombines TRBV30 with TRBJ1-3; D is unclear. The length of the CDR3 is 13 residues. From germline, CDR1 is GTSNPN and CDR2 SVGIG (reference sequence). Trimming took 4 bases from V and 0 from J, leaving 7 bases between them. The CDR3 DNA reads TGTGCCTGGACCTCTCCCTCTGGAAACACCATATATTTT. It encodes CAWTSPSGNTIYF.

A single count supports this clone. This CDR3 is CAWSVPGGQFF. CDR3 nucleotides: TGTGCCTGGAGTGTGCCCGGAGGGCAGTTCTTC. The V gene is TRBV30, the J gene TRBJ2-1; maybe TRBD2 (5 bases). This CDR3 contains 11 residues. Trimming pared 0 bases from V and 12 bases from J, leaving 9 bases between. CDR1 is GTSNPN and CDR2 is SVGIG in the germline V gene (reference sequence).

The V and J genes are TRBV6-4 and TRBJ1-6, with D possibly being TRBD1 (6 bases). Germline-derived CDR1 and CDR2 are MRHNA and SNTAGT. With 3 bases removed from V and 6 bases from J, the gap between germline ends came to 15 bases. CDR3 length equals 16 residues. The CDR3 region has the DNA TGTGCCAGCAGTGAAACACACGGACAGCTTAATTCACCCCTCCACTTT. This translates into CASSETHGQLNSPLHF.